Listed below are T cell receptor beta chains from one sample, sequenced in a study of siplizumab effects on memory and regulatory T cells. Profiling relied on immunoSEQ multiplex PCR, and the TCRdb table lists in-frame clones only, not all of them. The table shows some 87,000 clones, with 85% to 90% occurring only once. Sequences were obtained from CD4+ T cells sorted from blood. The receptors derive from a human donor in good health. Both conserved end residues are trimmed from each CDR3.

>TRBJ1-5|TRBV5-6
ASSQGVGGWNQPQH
>TRBJ2-2|TRBV27
ASSLAYNTGELF
>TRBJ2-7|TRBV7-3
ASSLMQGGEQY
>TRBJ2-5|TRBV19
ASSTQRGGGETQY
>TRBJ2-1|TRBV28
ASSSAGEGYNEQF
>TRBJ2-7|TRBV7-8
ASSFYPLPYEQY
>TRBJ2-7|TRBV25-1
ATQRPGLGYEQY
>TRBJ2-7|TRBV7-9
ASSSLDYEQY
>TRBJ2-7|TRBV15
ATSRDWSSIS
>TRBJ2-2|TRBV7-9
ASSLALIGGHGELF
>TRBJ2-3|TRBV7-3
ASSLGRTAPSTDTQY
>TRBJ2-1|TRBV19
ASSRTASSYNEQF
>TRBJ2-6|TRBV6-5
ASSNGDAGANVLT
>TRBJ2-3|TRBV27
ASSFYRDRGTDTQY
>TRBJ2-7|TRBV2
ASSATGEQQY
>TRBJ2-5|TRBV18
ASSPNRGETQY
>TRBJ1-1|TRBV5-1
ASSLRATNTEAF
>TRBJ2-5|TRBV6-6
ASSPRTSGRRETQY
>TRBJ1-3|TRBV5-6
ASSLVAAPGNTIY
>TRBJ2-7|TRBV7-4
ASSLEDRVSLAYEQY
>TRBJ2-1|TRBV5-4
ASSLGGTFTLGEQF
>TRBJ2-1|TRBV5-6
ASSSRLSSSYNEQF
>TRBJ1-2|TRBV11-3
ASSLGQRYGYT
>TRBJ1-3|TRBV5-1
ASSLGPGPLSGNTIY
>TRBJ2-1|TRBV10-2
ASSESRGLRPPWDEQF
>TRBJ2-7|TRBV7-9
ASSLRELGEQY
>TRBJ1-1|TRBV18
ASSPGGGILMNTEAF
>TRBJ2-3|TRBV5-6
ASSTKTSTDTQY
>TRBJ1-2|TRBV13
ASSPYRGHGYT
>TRBJ2-7|TRBV19
ASSDRTGPYEQY
>TRBJ2-1|TRBV5-1
ASSLRGPNNEQF
>TRBJ1-4|TRBV28
ASSLTDRGGGKLF
>TRBJ2-3|TRBV7-9
ASSPKTADTQY
>TRBJ2-6|TRBV15
ATSSPSGANVLT
>TRBJ2-5|TRBV5-6
ASSFGPDSQETQY
>TRBJ2-3|TRBV29-1
SVGAGQGFADTQY
>TRBJ2-1|TRBV19
ASHKAGEGNEQF
>TRBJ2-2|TRBV30
AWSRTGESGELF
>TRBJ1-2|TRBV5-6
ASSLGGGVGYT
>TRBJ2-2|TRBV19
ASSLFTASGRGTGELF
>TRBJ2-1|TRBV9
ASAILAGDYNEQF
>TRBJ1-5|TRBV6-6
ASSRGLENQPQH
>TRBJ1-4|TRBV29-1
SVGNQANEKLF
>TRBJ2-7|TRBV5-1
ASSVTQGFFRH
>TRBJ2-1|TRBV11-3
ASSLGGREDNEQF
>TRBJ1-1|TRBV28
ASSLSVGEAF